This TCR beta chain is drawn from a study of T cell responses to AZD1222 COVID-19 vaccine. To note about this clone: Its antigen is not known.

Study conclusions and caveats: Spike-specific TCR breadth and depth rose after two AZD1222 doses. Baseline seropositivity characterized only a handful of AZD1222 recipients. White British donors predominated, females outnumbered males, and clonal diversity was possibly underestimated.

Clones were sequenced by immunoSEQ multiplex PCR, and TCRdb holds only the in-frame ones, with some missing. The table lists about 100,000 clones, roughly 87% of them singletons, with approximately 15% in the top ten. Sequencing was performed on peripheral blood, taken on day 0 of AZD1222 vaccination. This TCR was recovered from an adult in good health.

DNA of the CDR3: TGTGCCAGCAGTACGAATGGCTACACCTTC. This translates into CASSTNGYTF. This sequence joins TRBV28 and TRBJ1-2, with D uncertain. This CDR3 region has 10 residues. V was pared by 5 bases and J by 6 bases, with 4 bases between. The germline gives CDR1 MDHEN, CDR2 SYDVKM.